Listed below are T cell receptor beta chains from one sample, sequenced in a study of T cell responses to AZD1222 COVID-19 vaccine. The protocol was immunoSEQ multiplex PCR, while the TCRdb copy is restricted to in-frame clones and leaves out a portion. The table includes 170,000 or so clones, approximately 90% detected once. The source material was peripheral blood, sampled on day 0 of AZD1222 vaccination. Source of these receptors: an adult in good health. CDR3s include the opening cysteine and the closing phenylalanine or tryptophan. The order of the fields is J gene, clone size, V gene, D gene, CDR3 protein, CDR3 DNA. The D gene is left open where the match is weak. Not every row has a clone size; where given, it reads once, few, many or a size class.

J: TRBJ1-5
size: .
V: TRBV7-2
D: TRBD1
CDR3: CASSSRGQPQHF
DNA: TGTGCCAGCAGCTCCAGGGGGCAGCCCCAGCATTTT

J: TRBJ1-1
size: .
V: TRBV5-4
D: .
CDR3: CASSSGGPGTTEAFF
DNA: TGTGCCAGCAGCTCCGGGGGTCCGGGCACAACTGAAGCTTTCTTT

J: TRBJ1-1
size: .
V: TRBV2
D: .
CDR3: CASMVGRVNTEAFF
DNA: TGTGCCTCAATGGTGGGGCGGGTGAACACTGAAGCTTTCTTT

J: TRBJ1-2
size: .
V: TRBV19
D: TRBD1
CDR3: CASSQDGTVYGYTF
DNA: TGTGCCAGTAGTCAAGACGGGACAGTCTATGGCTACACCTTC

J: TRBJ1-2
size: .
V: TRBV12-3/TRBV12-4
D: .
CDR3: CASSPTGQGGYTF
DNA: TGTGCCAGCAGCCCCACGGGGCAGGGTGGCTACACCTTC

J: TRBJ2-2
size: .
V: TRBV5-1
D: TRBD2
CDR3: CASSLGLAGGMNTGELFF
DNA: TGCGCCAGCAGCTTGGGACTAGCGGGGGGCATGAACACCGGGGAGCTGTTTTTT

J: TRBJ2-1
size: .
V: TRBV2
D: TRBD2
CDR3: CASSVASGGAIEQFF
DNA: TGTGCCAGCAGTGTCGCTAGCGGGGGGGCTATTGAGCAGTTCTTC

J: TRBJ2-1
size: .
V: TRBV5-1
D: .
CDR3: CASSLGGTTNNEQFF
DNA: TGCGCCAGCAGCTTGGGGGGGACCACAAACAATGAGCAGTTCTTC

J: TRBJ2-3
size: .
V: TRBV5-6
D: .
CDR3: CASSLSGTDTQYF
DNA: TGTGCCAGCAGCTTGAGCGGCACAGATACGCAGTATTTT

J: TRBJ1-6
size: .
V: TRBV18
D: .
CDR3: CASSPVETGLSPLHF
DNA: TGTGCCAGCTCACCGGTGGAGACAGGCCTTTCACCCCTCCACTTT

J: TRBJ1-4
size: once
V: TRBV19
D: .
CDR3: CASSWVQAEKLFF
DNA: TGTGCCAGTAGTTGGGTTCAGGCGGAAAAACTGTTTTTT

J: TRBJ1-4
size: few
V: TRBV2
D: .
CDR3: CARSSGTLGTNEKLFF
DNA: TGTGCCAGAAGTTCCGGGACCTTGGGGACTAATGAAAAACTGTTTTTT

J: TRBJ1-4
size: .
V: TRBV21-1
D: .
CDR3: CASSKGSGRRCPSSARNEKLFF
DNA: TGTGCCAGCAGCAAAGGGTCGGGGAGGCGATGCCCGTCTTCTGCGCGTAATGAAAAACTGTTTTTT

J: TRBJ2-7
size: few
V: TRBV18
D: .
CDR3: CASSTTVPNPYEQYF
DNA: TGTGCCAGCTCAACAACGGTCCCGAACCCCTACGAGCAGTACTTC

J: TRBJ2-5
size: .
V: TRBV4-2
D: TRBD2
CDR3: CASSQTSGGPGGETQYF
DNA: TGTGCCAGCAGCCAAACTAGCGGGGGGCCCGGTGGAGAGACCCAGTACTTC

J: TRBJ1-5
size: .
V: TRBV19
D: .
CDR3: CASSMGGPNQPQHF
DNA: TGTGCCAGTAGTATGGGGGGGCCGAATCAGCCCCAGCATTTT

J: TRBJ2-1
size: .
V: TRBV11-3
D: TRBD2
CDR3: CASSSSGGAHNEQFF
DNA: TGTGCCAGCAGCTCCAGCGGGGGGGCCCACAATGAGCAGTTCTTC

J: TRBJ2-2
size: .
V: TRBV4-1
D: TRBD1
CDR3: CASSQDPQGAGTGELFF
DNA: TGCGCCAGCAGCCAAGACCCTCAGGGGGCGGGCACCGGGGAGCTGTTTTTT

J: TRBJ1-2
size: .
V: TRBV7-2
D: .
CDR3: CASSLGGAVTRRYTF
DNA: TGTGCCAGCAGCTTAGGAGGGGCGGTTACGCGTCGCTACACCTTC

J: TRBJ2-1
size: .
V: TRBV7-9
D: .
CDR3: CASSLAGRVNEQFF
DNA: TGTGCCAGCAGCTTAGCAGGCAGGGTGAATGAGCAGTTCTTC

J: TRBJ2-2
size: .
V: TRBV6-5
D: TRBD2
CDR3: CASRGTSDLVGELFF
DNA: TGTGCCAGCAGGGGGACTAGCGATCTCGTGGGGGAGCTGTTTTTT

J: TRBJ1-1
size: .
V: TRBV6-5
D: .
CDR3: CASSSVGGGNTEAFF
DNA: TGTGCCAGCAGTTCGGTCGGGGGAGGGAACACTGAAGCTTTCTTT

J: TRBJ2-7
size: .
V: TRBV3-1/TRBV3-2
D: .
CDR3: CASSQPGPYEQYF
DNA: TGTGCCAGCAGCCAACCGGGGCCCTACGAGCAGTACTTC

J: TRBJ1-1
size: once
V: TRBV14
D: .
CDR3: CASSQPKVGAFF
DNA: TGTGCCAGCAGCCAACCGAAGGTGGGAGCTTTCTTT

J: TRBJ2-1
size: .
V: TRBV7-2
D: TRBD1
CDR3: CASRPGQGLEQFF
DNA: TGTGCCAGCAGACCAGGACAGGGTCTTGAGCAGTTCTTC

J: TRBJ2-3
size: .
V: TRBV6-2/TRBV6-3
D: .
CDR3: CASSYVASTQYF
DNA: TGTGCCAGCAGTTACGTTGCGAGTACGCAGTATTTT

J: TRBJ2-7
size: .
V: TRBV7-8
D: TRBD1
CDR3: CASRDRPGTWNEQYF
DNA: TGTGCCAGCAGGGACAGGCCAGGAACTTGGAACGAGCAGTACTTC

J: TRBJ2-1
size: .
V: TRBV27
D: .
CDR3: CASKGAGAFNEQFF
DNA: TGTGCCAGCAAAGGGGCCGGGGCCTTCAATGAGCAGTTCTTC

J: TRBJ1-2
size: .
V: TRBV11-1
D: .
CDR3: CASSPPGAKGYGYTF
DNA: TGTGCCAGCAGTCCCCCCGGGGCTAAAGGGTATGGCTACACCTTC

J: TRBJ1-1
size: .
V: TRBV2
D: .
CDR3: CASRLGEETEAFF
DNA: TGTGCCAGCAGGCTGGGGGAGGAGACTGAAGCTTTCTTT

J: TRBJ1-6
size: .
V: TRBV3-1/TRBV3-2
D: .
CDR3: CASSPGPGANSPLHF
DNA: TGTGCCAGCAGCCCAGGACCCGGGGCAAATTCACCCCTCCACTTT

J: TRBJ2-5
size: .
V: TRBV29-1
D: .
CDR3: CSVEGEVDLLETQYF
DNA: TGCAGCGTTGAAGGGGAAGTTGATCTCTTAGAGACCCAGTACTTC

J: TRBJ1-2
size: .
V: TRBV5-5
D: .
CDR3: CASSLSAGGYTF
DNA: TGTGCCAGCAGCTTGTCAGCTGGGGGCTACACCTTC

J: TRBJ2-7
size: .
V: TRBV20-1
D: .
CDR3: CSASVPDAAVHEQYF
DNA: TGCAGTGCTAGTGTACCGGACGCGGCGGTCCACGAGCAGTACTTC

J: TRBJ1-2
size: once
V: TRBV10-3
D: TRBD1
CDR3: CAISERGQGYGYTF
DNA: TGTGCCATCAGTGAGCGAGGACAGGGCTATGGCTACACCTTC

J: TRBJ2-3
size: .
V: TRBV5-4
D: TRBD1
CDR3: CASSQLTGTVTTDTQYF
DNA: TGTGCCAGCAGCCAACTTACCGGGACAGTAACCACAGATACGCAGTATTTT

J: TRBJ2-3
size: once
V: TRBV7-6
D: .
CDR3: CASSLQTGDTQYF
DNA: TGTGCCAGCAGCCTTCAGACCGGGGATACGCAGTATTTT

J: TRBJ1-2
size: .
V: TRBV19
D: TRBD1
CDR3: CASSKTGGALSYTF
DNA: TGTGCCAGTAGTAAGACAGGGGGGGCCTTGAGCTACACCTTC

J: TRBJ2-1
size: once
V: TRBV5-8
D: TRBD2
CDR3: CASSLYGTISYNEQFF
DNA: TGTGCCAGCAGCTTGTATGGGACTATCTCCTACAATGAGCAGTTCTTC

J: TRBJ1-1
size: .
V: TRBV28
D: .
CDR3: CASSLGRPMNTEAFF
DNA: TGTGCCAGCAGTTTAGGGCGGCCCATGAACACTGAAGCTTTCTTT

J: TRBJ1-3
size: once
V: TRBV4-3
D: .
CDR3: CASSQAPGTSGNTIYF
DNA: TGCGCCAGCAGCCAAGCCCCCGGGACCTCTGGAAACACCATATATTTT

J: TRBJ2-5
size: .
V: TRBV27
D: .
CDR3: CASSYRTVQYF
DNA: TGTGCCAGCAGTTACCGGACAGTCCAGTACTTC

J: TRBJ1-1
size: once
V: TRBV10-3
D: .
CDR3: CAISDGQNTEAFF
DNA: TGTGCCATCAGTGACGGACAGAACACTGAAGCTTTCTTT

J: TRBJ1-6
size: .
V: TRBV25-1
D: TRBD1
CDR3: CASSRGQSSYNSPLHF
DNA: TGTGCCAGCAGCAGGGGACAGAGCTCCTATAATTCACCCCTCCACTTT

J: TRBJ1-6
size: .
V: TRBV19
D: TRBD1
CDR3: CASSITTGGRDSPLHF
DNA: TGTGCCAGTAGTATTACAACAGGGGGCCGGGATTCACCCCTCCACTTT

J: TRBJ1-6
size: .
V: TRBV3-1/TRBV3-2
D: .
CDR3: CASRPWGGAGDSPLHF
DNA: TGTGCCAGCAGACCTTGGGGAGGGGCAGGAGATTCACCCCTCCACTTT

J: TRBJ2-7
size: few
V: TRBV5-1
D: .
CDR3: CASSLAGVPYEQYF
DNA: TGCGCCAGCAGCTTGGCGGGGGTTCCCTACGAGCAGTACTTC

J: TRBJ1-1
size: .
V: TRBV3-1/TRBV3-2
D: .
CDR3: CASGYTNTEAFF
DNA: TGTGCCAGCGGTTATACGAACACTGAAGCTTTCTTT

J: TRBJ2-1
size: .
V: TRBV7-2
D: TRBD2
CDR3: CASSLGGTTLNDNEQFF
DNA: TGTGCCAGCAGCTTAGGGGGGACTACGTTAAACGACAATGAGCAGTTCTTC

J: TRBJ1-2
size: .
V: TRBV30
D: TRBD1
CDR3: CAWSPGGRGGAYGYTF
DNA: TGTGCCTGGAGCCCCGGGGGGAGAGGGGGCGCCTATGGCTACACCTTC

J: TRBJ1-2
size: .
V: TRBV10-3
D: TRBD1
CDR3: CAISGRTGGGRGYTF
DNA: TGTGCCATCAGTGGCCGGACAGGGGGCGGTAGGGGCTACACCTTC

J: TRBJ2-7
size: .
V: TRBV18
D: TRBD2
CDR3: CASSVGPSGGYEQYF
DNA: TGTGCCAGCTCAGTGGGGCCTAGCGGGGGATACGAGCAGTACTTC

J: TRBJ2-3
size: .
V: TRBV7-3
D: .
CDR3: CASSLGGERRGTQYF
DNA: TGTGCCAGCAGCCTAGGCGGAGAGCGGAGGGGTACGCAGTATTTT

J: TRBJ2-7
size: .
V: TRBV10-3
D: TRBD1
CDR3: CAISESIPFRQGKNEQYF
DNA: TGTGCCATCAGTGAGTCGATCCCCTTTAGACAGGGGAAGAACGAGCAGTACTTC

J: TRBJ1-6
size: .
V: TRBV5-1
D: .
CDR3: CASSLEPGPLNSPLHF
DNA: TGCGCCAGCAGCTTGGAGCCGGGCCCCCTTAATTCACCCCTCCACTTT

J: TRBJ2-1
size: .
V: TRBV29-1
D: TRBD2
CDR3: CSVEGPPLGLAGGPGNEQFF
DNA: TGCAGCGTTGAAGGGCCCCCCTTGGGACTAGCGGGGGGGCCAGGCAATGAGCAGTTCTTC

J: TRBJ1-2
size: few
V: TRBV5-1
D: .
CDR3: CASSLGAAANYGYTF
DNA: TGCGCCAGCAGCTTGGGGGCAGCAGCTAACTATGGCTACACCTTC

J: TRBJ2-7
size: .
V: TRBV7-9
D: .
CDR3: CASRGAYEQYF
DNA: TGTGCCAGTAGGGGGGCCTACGAGCAGTACTTC

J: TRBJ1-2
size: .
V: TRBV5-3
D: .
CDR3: CARSRPVVGHYGYTF
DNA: TGTGCCAGAAGCCGCCCTGTAGTCGGCCACTATGGCTACACCTTC

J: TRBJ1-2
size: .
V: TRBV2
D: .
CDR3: CASSVGPSPTGMYYGYTF
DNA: TGTGCCAGCAGTGTTGGTCCAAGCCCAACAGGGATGTACTATGGCTACACCTTC